Below, one TCR beta chain is given with its context. The antigen is undetermined. These data belong to a study of cytomegalovirus exposure and HLA in healthy donors. Study-wide results and limits: Immune exposure information comprised only CMV serostatus. A later analysis associated approximately 17,000 TCR beta sequences with HLA alleles at a 0.05 false discovery rate.

13 Jbeta primers and 60 Vbeta primers were used for the PCR. Clones were sequenced by immunoSEQ multiplex PCR, and TCRdb holds only the in-frame ones, with some missing. The repertoire includes hundreds of thousands of clones, approximately 78% of them detected once, and 2.5% to 3% sits in the top ten. This CDR3 is built from 15 residues. The clonotype was recovered from a man younger than 40 in good health and CMV-seronegative. The sequenced sample consisted of PBMCs. The chain employs TRBV21-1 and TRBJ1-3. TRBV21-1 is a listed pseudogene. DNA of the CDR3: TGTGCCAGCAGCGGCCGGGATTTCTCTGGAAACACCATATATTTT. Translated, it gives CASSGRDFSGNTIYF.